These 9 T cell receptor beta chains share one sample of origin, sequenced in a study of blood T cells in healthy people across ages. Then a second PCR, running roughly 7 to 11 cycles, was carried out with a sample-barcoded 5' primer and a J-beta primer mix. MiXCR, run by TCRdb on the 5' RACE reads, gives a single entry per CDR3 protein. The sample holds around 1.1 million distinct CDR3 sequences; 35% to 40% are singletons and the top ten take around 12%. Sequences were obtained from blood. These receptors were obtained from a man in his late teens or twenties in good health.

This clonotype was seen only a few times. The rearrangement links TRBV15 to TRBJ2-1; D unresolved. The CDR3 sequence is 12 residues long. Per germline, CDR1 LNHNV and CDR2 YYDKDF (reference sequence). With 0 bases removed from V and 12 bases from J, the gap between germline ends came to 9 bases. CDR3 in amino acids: CATSRERISQFF. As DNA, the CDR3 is TGTGCCACCAGCAGAGAGAGGATTTCGCAGTTCTTC.

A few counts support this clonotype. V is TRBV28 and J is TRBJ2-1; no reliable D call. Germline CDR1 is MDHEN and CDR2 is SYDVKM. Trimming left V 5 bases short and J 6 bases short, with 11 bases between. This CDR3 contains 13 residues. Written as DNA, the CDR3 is TGTGCCAGCAGTGTTAGGGTTATCAATGAGCAGTTCTTC. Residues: CASSVRVINEQFF. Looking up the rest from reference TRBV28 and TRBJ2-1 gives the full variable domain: DVKVTQSSRYLVKRTGEKVFLECVQDMDHENMFWYRQDPGLGLRLIYFSYDVKMKEKGDIPEGYSVSREKKERFSLILESASTNQTSMYLCASSVRVINEQFFGPGTRLTVL.

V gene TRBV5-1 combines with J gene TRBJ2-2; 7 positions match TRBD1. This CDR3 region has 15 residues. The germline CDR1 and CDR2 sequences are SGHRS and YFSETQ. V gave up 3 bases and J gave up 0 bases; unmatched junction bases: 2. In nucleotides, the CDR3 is TGCGCCAGCAGCTCGGGACAGCCGAACACCGGGGAGCTGTTTTTT. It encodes CASSSGQPNTGELFF.

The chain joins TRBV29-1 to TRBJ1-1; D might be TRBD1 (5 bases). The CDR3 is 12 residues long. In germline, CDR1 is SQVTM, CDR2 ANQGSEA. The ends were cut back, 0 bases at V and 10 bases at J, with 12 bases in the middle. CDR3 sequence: CSVEELGGGAFF. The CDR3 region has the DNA TGCAGCGTTGAAGAATTGGGGGGGGGAGCTTTCTTT.

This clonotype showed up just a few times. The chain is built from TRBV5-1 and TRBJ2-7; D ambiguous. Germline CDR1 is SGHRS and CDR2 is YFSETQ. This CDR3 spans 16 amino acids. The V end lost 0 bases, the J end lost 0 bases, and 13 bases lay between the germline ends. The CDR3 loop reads CASSLASGSISYEQYF. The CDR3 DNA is TGCGCCAGCAGCTTGGCCTCAGGATCCATCTCCTACGAGCAGTACTTC.

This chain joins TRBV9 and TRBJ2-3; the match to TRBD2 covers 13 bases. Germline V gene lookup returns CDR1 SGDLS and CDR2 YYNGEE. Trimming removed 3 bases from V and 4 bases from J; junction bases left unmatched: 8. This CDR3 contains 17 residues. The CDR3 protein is CASSAVTSGGRADTQYF. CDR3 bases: TGTGCCAGCAGCGCCGTGACTAGCGGGGGGCGCGCAGATACGCAGTATTTT.

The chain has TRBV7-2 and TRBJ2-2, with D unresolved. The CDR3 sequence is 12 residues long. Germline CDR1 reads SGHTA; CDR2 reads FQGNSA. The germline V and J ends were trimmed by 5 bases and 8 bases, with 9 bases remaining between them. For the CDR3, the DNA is TGTGCCAGCAGCCCCACTCCGGGGGAGCTGTTTTTT. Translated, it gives CASSPTPGELFF.

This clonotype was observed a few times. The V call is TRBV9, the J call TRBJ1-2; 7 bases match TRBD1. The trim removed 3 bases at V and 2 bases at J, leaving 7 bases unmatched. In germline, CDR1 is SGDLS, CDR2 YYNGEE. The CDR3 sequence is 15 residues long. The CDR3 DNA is TGTGCCAGCAGCGCCTCCGGGACAGTAAACTATGGCTACACCTTC. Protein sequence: CASSASGTVNYGYTF. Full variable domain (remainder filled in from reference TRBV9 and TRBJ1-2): DSGVTQTPKHLITATGQRVTLRCSPRSGDLSVYWYQQSLDQGLQFLIQYYNGEERAKGNILERFSAQQFPDLHSELNLSSLELGDSALYFCASSASGTVNYGYTFGSGTRLTVV.

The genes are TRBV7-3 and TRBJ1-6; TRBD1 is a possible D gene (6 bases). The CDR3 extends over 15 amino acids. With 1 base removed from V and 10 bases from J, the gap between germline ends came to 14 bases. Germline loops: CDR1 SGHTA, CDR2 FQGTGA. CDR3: CASSLNGQGNSPLHF. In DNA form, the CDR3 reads TGTGCCAGCAGCTTAAACGGGCAGGGGAACTCACCCCTCCACTTT.